The 12 T cell receptor beta chains below were found in one sample sequenced in a study of cytomegalovirus exposure and HLA in healthy donors. The PCR contained 60 Vbeta and 13 Jbeta primers. Profiled with immunoSEQ multiplex PCR; TCRdb holds only in-frame clones, not every one. The repertoire holds roughly 100,000 clones, with around 76% as singletons. The sequenced sample was PBMCs. The source is a man aged 40-55 years in good health and CMV-seropositive.

This chain links TRBV19 with TRBJ1-5, with 9 bases fitting TRBD1. Trimming took 10 bases from V and 0 from J; bases not matched to a gene: 13. This CDR3 comprises 17 residues. Germline V gives CDR1 LNHDA, CDR2 SQIVND (reference sequence). The CDR3 loop reads CATNRDRVRSSNQPQHF. The CDR3 nucleotides read TGTGCCACTAATCGGGACAGGGTTCGATCTAGCAATCAGCCCCAGCATTTT. The full variable domain, rest sourced from reference TRBV19 and TRBJ1-5, is DGGITQSPKYLFRKEGQNVTLSCEQNLNHDAMYWYRQDPGQGLRLIYYSQIVNDFQKGDIAEGYSVSREKKESFPLTVTSAQKNPTAFYLCATNRDRVRSSNQPQHFGDGTRLSIL.

V gene TRBV27 combines with J gene TRBJ2-5; 7 nucleotides agree with TRBD2. This CDR3 comprises 14 residues. V shed 6 bases, J shed 4 bases, and the junction held 8 bases outside the gene matches. From germline, CDR1 is MNHEY and CDR2 SMNVEV (reference sequence). For the CDR3, the DNA is TGTGCCAGCAGCCCTGGACTAGACCGAGAGACCCAGTACTTC. It yields the protein CASSPGLDRETQYF.

The rearrangement links TRBV7-2 to TRBJ1-2; 12 bases are a match to TRBD1. The germline gives CDR1 SGHTA, CDR2 FQGNSA. The J segment lost 5 bases and the V segment lost 0 bases, leaving 13 bases of the junction unmatched. CDR3 length: 19 amino acids. Written as DNA, the CDR3 is TGTGCCAGCAGCTTAGCGGTCTCCGGGACAGGGGGCGCAGGATATGGCTACACCTTC. This codes for CASSLAVSGTGGAGYGYTF.

Judged by abundance, this clone is medium-sized. The chain has TRBV28 and TRBJ2-3; 8 nucleotides match TRBD2. This CDR3 region has 16 residues. V shed 6 bases and J 0 bases; nucleotides not matched to a gene: 8. CDR1 and CDR2 from the germline V gene are MDHEN and SYDVKM. The CDR3 DNA follows: TGTGCCAGCAGCCTGACTAGCGTAAGGAGCACAGATACGCAGTATTTT. Amino acid sequence: CASSLTSVRSTDTQYF.

The chain joins TRBV5-1 to TRBJ2-3, with 10 bases that match TRBD2. V lost 5 bases to trimming and J lost 1 base; unmatched junction nucleotides: 7. The CDR3 contains 16 residues. CDR1 SGHRS and CDR2 YFSETQ come from the germline V gene. CDR3 loop: CASSFSGGAGTDTQYF. The CDR3 nucleotides are TGCGCCAGCAGTTTCAGCGGGGGGGCTGGCACAGATACGCAGTATTTT.

The chain uses TRBV18 and TRBJ2-2; D is possibly TRBD1 (6 bases). CDR1 is KGHSH and CDR2 is LQKENI in the germline V gene. The CDR3 runs to 16 residues. The V end lost 5 bases, the J end lost 4 bases, and 17 bases lay between the germline ends. CDR3 in DNA: TGTGCCAGCTCATCCAGACAGGAACGGAGCACCGGGGAGCTGTTTTTT. Protein product: CASSSRQERSTGELFF. Complete variable domain (other parts from reference TRBV18 and TRBJ2-2): NAGVMQNPRHLVRRRGQEARLRCSPMKGHSHVYWYRQLPEEGLKFMVYLQKENIIDESGMPKERFSAEFPKEGPSILRIQQVVRGDSAAYFCASSSRQERSTGELFFGEGSRLTVL.

The V call is TRBV11-3, the J call TRBJ2-7, with D possibly matching TRBD1 (5 bases). V lost 3 bases and J lost 3, with 12 bases in between. The CDR3 sequence is 14 residues long. Germline V lookup: CDR1 SGHNT, CDR2 YENEEA. The CDR3 here is CASSFSPRVYEQYF. CDR3 DNA: TGTGCCAGCAGCTTTTCCCCCAGGGTCTACGAGCAGTACTTC.

The gene calls are TRBV5-1 and TRBJ1-2; TRBD1 agrees at 9 bases. The germline V gene has CDR1 SGHRS and CDR2 YFSETQ. The CDR3 sequence is 16 residues long. With V trimmed by 0 bases and J by 4 bases, 7 bases remained unmatched. The CDR3 sequence is CASSLAPGTGSYGYTF. CDR3 coding DNA: TGCGCCAGCAGCTTGGCCCCCGGGACAGGGTCCTATGGCTACACCTTC. Using reference TRBV5-1 and TRBJ1-2 for the parts outside the CDR3, the full variable domain is KAGVTQTPRYLIKTRGQQVTLSCSPISGHRSVSWYQQTPGQGLQFLFEYFSETQRNKGNFPGRFSGRQFSNSRSEMNVSTLELGDSALYLCASSLAPGTGSYGYTFGSGTRLTVV.

This clone was seen just once. This chain links TRBV28 with TRBJ2-1; D might be TRBD1 (6 bases). The CDR3 spans 14 residues. Germline V gene data show CDR1 as MDHEN and CDR2 as SYDVKM. Trimming removed 4 bases from V and 3 bases from J, with 10 bases in between. CDR3 loop: CASSSVDSYNEQFF. The CDR3 region has the DNA TGTGCCAGCAGTTCCGTGGACAGCTACAATGAGCAGTTCTTC.

This clone was found a few times. The V gene is TRBV27, the J gene TRBJ1-1, with D possibly matching TRBD1 (6 bases). V lost 6 bases and J 0 bases, leaving 11 bases between the germline ends. CDR3 length equals 14 residues. The germline V gene has CDR1 MNHEY and CDR2 SMNVEV (reference sequence). The CDR3 DNA is TGTGCCAGCAGCAAACAGGGTCTGAACACTGAAGCTTTCTTT. Its protein is CASSKQGLNTEAFF.

V gene TRBV21-1 combines with J gene TRBJ2-3; TRBD2, as called in the table, went unchecked against the DNA. TRBV21-1 is a pseudogene locus. This CDR3 contains 15 residues. In DNA form, the CDR3 reads TGTGCCAGCAGCATCCGCGGGAGGCTTACAGATACGCAGTATTTT. Translating it yields CASSIRGRLTDTQYF.

The genes are TRBV7-9 and TRBJ1-2, with a weak D call TRBD1 (5 bases). CDR3 length: 16 amino acids. V lost 1 base to trimming and J lost 3 bases, with 15 bases between them. Per the germline V gene, CDR1 is SEHNR and CDR2 is FQNEAQ (reference sequence). In nucleotides, the CDR3 is TGTGCCAGCAGCTTAGTTTTGGCGGGGGGAGACTATGGCTACACCTTC. This encodes CASSLVLAGGDYGYTF.